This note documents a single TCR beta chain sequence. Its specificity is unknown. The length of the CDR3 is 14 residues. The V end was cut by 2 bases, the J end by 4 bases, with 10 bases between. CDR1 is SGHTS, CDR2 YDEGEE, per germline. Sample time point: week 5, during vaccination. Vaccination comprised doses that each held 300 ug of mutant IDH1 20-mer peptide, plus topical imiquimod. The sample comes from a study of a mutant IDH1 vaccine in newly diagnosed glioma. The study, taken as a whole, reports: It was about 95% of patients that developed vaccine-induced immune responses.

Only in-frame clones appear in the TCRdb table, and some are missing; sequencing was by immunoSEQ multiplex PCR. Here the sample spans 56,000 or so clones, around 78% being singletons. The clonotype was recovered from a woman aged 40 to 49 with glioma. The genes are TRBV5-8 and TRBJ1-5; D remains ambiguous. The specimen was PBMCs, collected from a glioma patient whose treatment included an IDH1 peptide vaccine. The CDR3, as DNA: TGTGCCAGCAGCTTTGGGAGATCTAATCAGCCCCAGCATTTT. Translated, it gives CASSFGRSNQPQHF.